The 10 T cell receptor beta chains listed next were all sequenced from one sample in a study of blood T cells in healthy people across ages. Alongside a J-beta primer mix, a sample-barcoded 5' primer served in a second PCR lasting roughly 6 to 11 cycles. MiXCR, applied by TCRdb to the 5' RACE reads, yields one record per CDR3 protein. Found here are hundreds of thousands of distinct CDR3 sequences, approximately 30% of them singletons; the top ten hold around 16%. The material sequenced was blood. All receptors come from a woman of 80 years or more in good health.

The rearrangement uses TRBV7-2 and TRBJ2-4; no firm D call. Deletions cut 5 bases from V and 8 bases from J, with 13 bases between. CDR1 SGHTA and CDR2 FQGNSA come from the germline V gene. This CDR3 contains 13 residues. The CDR3 DNA sequence: TGTGCCAGCAGCCAGCTTGGGCCCTACATTCAGTACTTC. This gives the protein CASSQLGPYIQYF.

The genes are TRBV4-3 and TRBJ2-5; TRBD1 matches 8 bases. Germline loops: CDR1 LGHNA, CDR2 YSLEER. V lost 3 bases and J lost 3; bases outside the gene matches: 9. The CDR3 runs to 16 residues. The CDR3 DNA reads TGCGCCAGCAGCCAGGCGGACAGGGTAGGGGAAGAGACCCAGTACTTC. This gives the protein CASSQADRVGEETQYF.

With regard to this clonotype: A much larger clone differs by one base, so this may be a read error. The chain joins TRBV30 to TRBJ2-3; 8 bases fit TRBD2. The CDR3 is 13 residues long. CDR1 GTSNPN and CDR2 SVGIG come from the germline V gene (reference sequence). This chain's CDR3 is CARGGTSIDTQYF. The CDR3 region has the DNA TGTGCTCGGGGGGGCACAAGCATAGATACGCAGTATTTT. The variable domain in full, with the rest retrieved from reference TRBV30 and TRBJ2-3, is SQTIHQWPATLVQPVGSPLSLECTVEGTSNPNLYWYRQAAGRGLQLLFYSVGIGQISSEVPQNLSASRPQDRQFILSSKKLLLSDSGFYLCARGGTSIDTQYFGPGTRLTVL.

About this clonotype: With a much larger clone just one base away, this may be a read error. The J gene is TRBJ2-5, the V gene TRBV6-1; D is uncertain. Germline CDR1 MNHNS, CDR2 SASEGT. CDR3 size: 14 residues. The CDR3 DNA follows: TGTACCAGCAGACCCAGGTTTTCTCAAGAGACCCAGTACTTC. Protein product: CTSRPRFSQETQYF.

This clonotype has a handful of counts. The V and J genes are TRBV15 and TRBJ1-1; D gene ambiguous. Germline CDR1 and CDR2: LNHNV and YYDKDF (reference sequence). Trimming pared 1 base from V and 0 bases from J, leaving 3 bases between. The CDR3 contains 13 residues. In nucleotides, the CDR3 is TGTGCCACCAGCAGAGCAGTGAACACTGAAGCTTTCTTT. Encoded protein: CATSRAVNTEAFF.

The table lists this clonotype with many counts. The genes are TRBV5-1 and TRBJ2-7; D ambiguous. The CDR3 runs to 16 residues. Trimming took off 0 bases at V and 0 bases at J, with 13 bases between the two ends. The germline V gene encodes CDR1 SGHRS and CDR2 YFSETQ. CDR3 sequence (DNA): TGCGCCAGCAGCTTGGATGGGCCAGAGCGCTCCTACGAGCAGTACTTC. It yields the protein CASSLDGPERSYEQYF.

This chain uses TRBV7-3 with TRBJ2-7, with 8 bases that match TRBD1. With V trimmed by 5 bases and J by 2 bases, 11 bases remained unmatched. Germline CDR1 SGHTA, CDR2 FQGTGA. The CDR3 is made up of 16 amino acids. The CDR3 DNA reads as TGTGCCAGCAGCCCCGATGGGACAGGAAACCCCTACGAGCAGTACTTC. Protein product: CASSPDGTGNPYEQYF. Drawing the rest from reference TRBV7-3 and TRBJ2-7, the complete variable domain is GAGVSQTPSNKVTEKGKYVELRCDPISGHTALYWYRQSLGQGPEFLIYFQGTGAADDSGLPNDRFFAVRPEGSVSTLKIQRTERGDSAVYLCASSPDGTGNPYEQYFGPGTRLTVT.

The chain uses TRBV9 and TRBJ2-1; D is possibly TRBD1 (5 bases). The better agreement between TRBJ2-7 and the DNA end casts doubt on the J call. The CDR3 runs to 15 residues. CDR1 SGDLS and CDR2 YYNGEE come from the germline V gene. The DNA for the CDR3 is TGTGCCAGCAGCGTCGATAGGCAGGGTGGGAATGAGCAGTACGTC. Encoded protein: CASSVDRQGGNEQYV.

The chain is built from TRBV5-1 and TRBJ1-4, with 7 bases lining up with TRBD1. Germline CDR1 is SGHRS and CDR2 is YFSETQ. V lost 1 base and J lost 7; bases outside the gene matches: 4. The CDR3 extends over 14 amino acids. Written as DNA, the CDR3 is TGCGCCAGCAGCTTGTCGTGGACAGGTGAAAAACTGTTTTTT. Residues: CASSLSWTGEKLFF.

This rearrangement joins TRBV5-6 to TRBJ2-1; 7 bases are a match to TRBD1. The DNA matches TRBJ2-7 better at its end, which makes the J call doubtful. The germline V gene encodes CDR1 SGHDT and CDR2 YYEEEE. This CDR3 has 16 residues. The CDR3 nucleotides are TGTGCCAGCAGCTCCGCAACGGACAGGTTCTCCCACGGGCAGTACTTC. Its protein is CASSSATDRFSHGQYF.